This record covers a single TCR beta chain. What it binds is unknown. Time point in this sample: week 35, safety follow-up. In the vaccine, a single dose held 300 ug of the mutant IDH1 20-mer peptide, along with topical imiquimod. Donors harbored newly found WHO grade 3 or 4 IDH1-mutant, ATRX-lost astrocytomas. This specimen belongs to a study of a mutant IDH1 vaccine in newly diagnosed glioma. Regarding the study as a whole: In approximately 93% of patients, immune responses induced by the vaccine occurred.

The CDR3 loop spans 14 amino acids. The V end was cut by 7 bases, the J end by 0 bases, with 15 bases between. CDR1 and CDR2 (germline): SQVTM, ANQGSEA. Assay: immunoSEQ multiplex PCR; the TCRdb copy retains only in-frame clones and omits some. The data contain tens of thousands of clones, 81% of them singletons. The genes are TRBV29-1 and TRBJ1-1; D not resolved. The sample consisted of PBMCs, taken from a glioma patient whose treatment included an IDH1 peptide vaccine. This TCR was sampled from a woman aged 40 to 50 with glioma. Some clones in this sample may be carry-over from other donors' samples. CDR3 sequence reads: CSAHDGYMNTEAFF. CDR3 bases: TGCAGCGCCCATGACGGGTACATGAACACTGAAGCTTTCTTT.